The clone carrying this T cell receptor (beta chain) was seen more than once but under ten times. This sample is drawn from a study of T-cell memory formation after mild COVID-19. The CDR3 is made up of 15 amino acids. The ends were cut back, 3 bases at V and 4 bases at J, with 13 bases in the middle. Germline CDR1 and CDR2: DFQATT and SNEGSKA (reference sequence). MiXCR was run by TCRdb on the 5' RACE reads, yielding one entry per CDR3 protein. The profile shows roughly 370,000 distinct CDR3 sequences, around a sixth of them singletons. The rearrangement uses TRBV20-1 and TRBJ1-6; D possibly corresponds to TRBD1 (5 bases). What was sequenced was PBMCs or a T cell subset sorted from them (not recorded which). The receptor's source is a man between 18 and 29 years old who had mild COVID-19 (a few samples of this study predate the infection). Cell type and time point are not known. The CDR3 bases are TGCAGTGCTAGGGCCGACAGCTCTTATAATTCACCCCTCCACTTT. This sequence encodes CSARADSSYNSPLHF.